This is a list of T cell receptor beta chains from one sample in a study of blood T cell repertoires in COVID-19. TCRdb keeps only in-frame clones here, not all; method: immunoSEQ multiplex PCR. This sample has 250,000 to 300,000 clones, with roughly 86% found just once. The sequenced sample consisted of peripheral blood. These receptors were taken from a man aged 18 to 30 with active or convalescent COVID-19. Each CDR3 is given with its conserved first and last residue. Fields, in order: V gene, D gene, J gene, clone size, CDR3 protein, CDR3 DNA. The D gene is left open where the match is weak. Clone size is given for some rows only: seen once, a few or many times, or a class if the clone is expanded.

TRBV7-9,TRBD1,TRBJ2-7,-,CASSPTAGTGAYEQYF,TGTGCCAGCAGCCCCACGGCCGGGACAGGAGCCTACGAGCAGTACTTC
TRBV15,-,TRBJ2-5,-,CATSETGRETQYF,TGTGCCACCAGCGAGACAGGTCGAGAGACCCAGTACTTC
TRBV2,-,TRBJ1-1,-,CASSGEGAFF,TGTGCCAGCAGCGGGGAAGGAGCTTTCTTT
TRBV6-5,-,TRBJ2-5,-,CASTSARETQYF,TGTGCCAGCACCAGCGCCCGGGAGACCCAGTACTTC
TRBV2,-,TRBJ2-5,-,CASTERPKGETQYF,TGTGCCAGCACAGAACGGCCCAAGGGGGAGACCCAGTACTTC
TRBV11-2,-,TRBJ1-1,-,CASSSGGEGGSRTEAFF,TGTGCCAGCAGTTCAGGAGGGGAGGGAGGGAGTCGGACTGAAGCTTTCTTT
TRBV5-1,-,TRBJ2-3,-,CASSDGLLWSTDTQYF,TGCGCCAGCAGCGATGGACTTCTGTGGAGCACAGATACGCAGTATTTT
TRBV7-9,TRBD2,TRBJ2-7,once,CASSLSGNPYEQYF,TGTGCCAGCAGCCTCAGCGGGAACCCCTACGAGCAGTACTTC
TRBV28,TRBD1,TRBJ1-2,-,CASSTTGKDSNYGYTF,TGTGCCAGCAGTACGACAGGGAAGGACTCTAACTATGGCTACACCTTC
TRBV7-6,TRBD1,TRBJ2-2,-,CASSLYGLGTANTGELFF,TGTGCCAGCAGCCTATATGGACTCGGGACAGCGAACACCGGGGAGCTGTTTTTT
TRBV4-2,TRBD1,TRBJ2-1,-,CASSQDYRGHNEQFF,TGTGCCAGCAGCCAGGATTACAGGGGCCACAATGAGCAGTTCTTC
TRBV6-5,TRBD2,TRBJ2-1,-,CASSSLAGGLGEQFF,TGTGCCAGCAGTTCGTTAGCGGGAGGGCTAGGAGAGCAGTTCTTC
TRBV9,-,TRBJ2-3,-,CASSETARADTQYF,TGTGCCAGCAGCGAGACGGCTCGGGCAGATACGCAGTATTTT
TRBV2,-,TRBJ2-7,-,CASSEFDEQYF,TGTGCCAGCAGTGAATTCGACGAGCAGTACTTC
TRBV7-2,-,TRBJ2-1,-,CASSLEWRNEQFF,TGTGCCAGCAGCTTAGAGTGGCGGAATGAGCAGTTCTTC
TRBV7-6,-,TRBJ2-1,once,CASSLASGPYNEQFF,TGTGCCAGCAGCTTAGCGTCTGGCCCCTACAATGAGCAGTTCTTC
TRBV19,-,TRBJ2-2,-,CASSMETANTGELFF,TGTGCCAGTAGTATGGAGACAGCTAACACCGGGGAGCTGTTTTTT
TRBV19,TRBD1,TRBJ2-1,-,CASSDRDSTYNEQFF,TGTGCCAGTAGTGACCGGGACAGTACCTACAATGAGCAGTTCTTC
TRBV10-2,TRBD1,TRBJ1-1,once,CASSLGGDRTEAFF,TGCGCCAGCAGCTTAGGGGGCGATCGCACTGAAGCTTTCTTT
TRBV19,-,TRBJ1-5,few,CASSKGILQPQHF,TGTGCCAGTAGTAAGGGGATCTTACAGCCCCAGCATTTT
TRBV6-1,TRBD2,TRBJ2-1,few,CASSEYSGGFYNEQFF,TGTGCCAGCAGTGAATATAGCGGGGGATTCTACAATGAGCAGTTCTTC
TRBV19,-,TRBJ1-1,few,CASSIDRQSRAFF,TGTGCCAGTAGTATAGACAGACAGAGTCGGGCTTTCTTT